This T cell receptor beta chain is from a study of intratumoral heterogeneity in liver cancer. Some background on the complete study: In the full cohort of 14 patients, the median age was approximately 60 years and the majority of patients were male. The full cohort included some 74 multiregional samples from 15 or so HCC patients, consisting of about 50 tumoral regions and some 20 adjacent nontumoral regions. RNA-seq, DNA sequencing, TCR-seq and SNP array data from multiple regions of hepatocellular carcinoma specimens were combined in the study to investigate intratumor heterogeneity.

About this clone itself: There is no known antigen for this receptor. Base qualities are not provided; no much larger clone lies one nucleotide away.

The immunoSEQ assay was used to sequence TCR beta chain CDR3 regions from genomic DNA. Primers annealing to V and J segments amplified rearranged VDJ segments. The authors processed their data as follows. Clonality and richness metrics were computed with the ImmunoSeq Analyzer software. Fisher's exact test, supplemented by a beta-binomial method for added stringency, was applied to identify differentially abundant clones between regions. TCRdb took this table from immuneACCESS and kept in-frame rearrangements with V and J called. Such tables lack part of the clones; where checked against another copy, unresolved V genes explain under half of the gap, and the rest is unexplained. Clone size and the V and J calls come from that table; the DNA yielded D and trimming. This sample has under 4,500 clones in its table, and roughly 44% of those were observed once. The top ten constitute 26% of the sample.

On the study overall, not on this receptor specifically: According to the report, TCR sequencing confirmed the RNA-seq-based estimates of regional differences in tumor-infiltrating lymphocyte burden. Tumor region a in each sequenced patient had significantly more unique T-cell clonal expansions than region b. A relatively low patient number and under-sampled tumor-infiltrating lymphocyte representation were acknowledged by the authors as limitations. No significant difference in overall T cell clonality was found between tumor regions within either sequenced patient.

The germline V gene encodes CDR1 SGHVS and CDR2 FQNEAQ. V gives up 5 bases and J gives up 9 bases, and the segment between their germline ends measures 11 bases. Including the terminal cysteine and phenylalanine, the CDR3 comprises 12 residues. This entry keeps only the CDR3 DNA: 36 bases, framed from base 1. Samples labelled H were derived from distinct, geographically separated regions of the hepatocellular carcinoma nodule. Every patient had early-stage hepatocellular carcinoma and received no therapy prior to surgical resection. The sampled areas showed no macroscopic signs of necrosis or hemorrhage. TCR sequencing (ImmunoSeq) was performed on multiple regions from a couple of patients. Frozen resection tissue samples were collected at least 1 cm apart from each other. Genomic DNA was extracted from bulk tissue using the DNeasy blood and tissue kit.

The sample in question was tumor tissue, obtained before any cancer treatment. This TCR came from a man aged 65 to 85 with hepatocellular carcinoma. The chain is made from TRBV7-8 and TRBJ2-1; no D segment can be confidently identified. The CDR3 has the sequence CASSPEHSEQFF. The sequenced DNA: TGTGCCAGCAGCCCCGAACACTCTGAGCAGTTCTTC.